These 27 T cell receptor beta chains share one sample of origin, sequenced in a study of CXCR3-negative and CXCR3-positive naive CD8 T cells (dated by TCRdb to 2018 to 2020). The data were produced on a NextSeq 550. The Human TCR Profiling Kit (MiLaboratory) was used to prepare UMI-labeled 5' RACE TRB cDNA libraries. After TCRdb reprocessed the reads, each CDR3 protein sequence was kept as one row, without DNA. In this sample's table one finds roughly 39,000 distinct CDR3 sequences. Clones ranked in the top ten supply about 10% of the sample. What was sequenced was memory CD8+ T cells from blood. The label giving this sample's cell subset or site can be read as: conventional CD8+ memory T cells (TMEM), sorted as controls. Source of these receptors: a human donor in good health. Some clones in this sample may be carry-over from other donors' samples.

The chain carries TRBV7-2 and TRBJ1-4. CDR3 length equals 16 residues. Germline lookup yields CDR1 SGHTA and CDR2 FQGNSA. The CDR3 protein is CASSLGHGATNEKLFF.

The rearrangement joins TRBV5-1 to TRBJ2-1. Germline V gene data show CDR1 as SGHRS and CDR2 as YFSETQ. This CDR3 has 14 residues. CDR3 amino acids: CASSLSGLHNEQFF.

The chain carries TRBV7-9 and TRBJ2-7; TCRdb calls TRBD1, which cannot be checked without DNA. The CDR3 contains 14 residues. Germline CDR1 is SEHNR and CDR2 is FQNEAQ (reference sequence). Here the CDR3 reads CASSLDPQGDEQYF.

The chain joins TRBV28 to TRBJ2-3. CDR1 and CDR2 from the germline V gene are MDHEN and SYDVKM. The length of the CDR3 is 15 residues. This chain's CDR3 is CASSWRRETADTQYF. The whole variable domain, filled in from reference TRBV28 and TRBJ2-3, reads DVKVTQSSRYLVKRTGEKVFLECVQDMDHENMFWYRQDPGLGLRLIYFSYDVKMKEKGDIPEGYSVSREKKERFSLILESASTNQTSMYLCASSWRRETADTQYFGPGTRLTVL.

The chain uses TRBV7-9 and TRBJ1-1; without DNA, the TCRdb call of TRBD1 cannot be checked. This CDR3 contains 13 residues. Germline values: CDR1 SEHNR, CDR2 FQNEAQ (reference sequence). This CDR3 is CASSLAPGMEAFF. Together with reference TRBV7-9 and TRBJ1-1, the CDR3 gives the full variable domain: DTGVSQNPRHKITKRGQNVTFRCDPISEHNRLYWYRQTLGQGPEFLTYFQNEAQLEKSRLLSDRFSAERPKGSFSTLEIQRTEQGDSAMYLCASSLAPGMEAFFGQGTRLTVV.

This chain's CDR3 is CAISDPGANTEAFF. The chain joins TRBV10-3 to TRBJ1-1; TCRdb reports TRBD1, a call that lacks DNA to check it against. The germline gives CDR1 ENHRY, CDR2 SYGVKD. This CDR3 comprises 14 residues.

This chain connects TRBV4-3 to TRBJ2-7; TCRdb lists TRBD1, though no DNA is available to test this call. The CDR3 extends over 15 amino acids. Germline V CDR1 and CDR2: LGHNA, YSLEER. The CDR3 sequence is CASSQEVGVTYEQYF.

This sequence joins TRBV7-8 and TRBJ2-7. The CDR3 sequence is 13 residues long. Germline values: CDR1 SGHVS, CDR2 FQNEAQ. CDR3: CASTVGFSYEQYF.

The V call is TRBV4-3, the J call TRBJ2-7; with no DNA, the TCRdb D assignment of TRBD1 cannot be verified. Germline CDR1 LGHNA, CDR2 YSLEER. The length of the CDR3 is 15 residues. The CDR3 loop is CASSQAGTGTYEQYF.

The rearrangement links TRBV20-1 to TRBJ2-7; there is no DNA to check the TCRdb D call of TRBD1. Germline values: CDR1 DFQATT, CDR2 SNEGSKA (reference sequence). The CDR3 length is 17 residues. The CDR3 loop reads CSARENGPKGPNYEQYF.

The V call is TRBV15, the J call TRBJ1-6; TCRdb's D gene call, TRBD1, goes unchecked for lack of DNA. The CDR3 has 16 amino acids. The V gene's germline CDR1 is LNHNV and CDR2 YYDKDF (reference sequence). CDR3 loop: CATSRERNRGNSPLHF.

The CDR3 is CSVLTGDYGYTF. This sequence joins TRBV29-1 and TRBJ1-2; without DNA, the TCRdb call of TRBD1 cannot be checked. Germline-derived CDR1 and CDR2 are SQVTM and ANQGSEA. CDR3 length: 12 residues.

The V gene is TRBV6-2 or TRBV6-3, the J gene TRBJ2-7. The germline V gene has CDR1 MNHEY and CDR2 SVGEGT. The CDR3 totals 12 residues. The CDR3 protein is CATQPGTYEQYF.

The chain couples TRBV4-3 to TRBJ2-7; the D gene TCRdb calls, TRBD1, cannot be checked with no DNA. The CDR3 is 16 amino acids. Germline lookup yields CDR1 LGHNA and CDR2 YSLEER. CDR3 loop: CASSQATLGGFYEQYF.

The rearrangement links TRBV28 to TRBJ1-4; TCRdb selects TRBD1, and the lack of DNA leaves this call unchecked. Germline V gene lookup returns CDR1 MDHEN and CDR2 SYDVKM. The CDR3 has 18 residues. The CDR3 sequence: CASSLFSGGWVRSEKLFF.

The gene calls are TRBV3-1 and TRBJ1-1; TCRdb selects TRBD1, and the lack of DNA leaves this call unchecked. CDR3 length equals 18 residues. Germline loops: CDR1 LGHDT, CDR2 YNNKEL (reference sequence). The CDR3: CASSQDWGEGDPNTEAFF. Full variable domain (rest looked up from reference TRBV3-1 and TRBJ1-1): DTAVSQTPKYLVTQMGNDKSIKCEQNLGHDTMYWYKQDSKKFLKIMFSYNNKELIINETVPNRFSPKSPDKAHLNLHINSLELGDSAVYFCASSQDWGEGDPNTEAFFGQGTRLTVV.

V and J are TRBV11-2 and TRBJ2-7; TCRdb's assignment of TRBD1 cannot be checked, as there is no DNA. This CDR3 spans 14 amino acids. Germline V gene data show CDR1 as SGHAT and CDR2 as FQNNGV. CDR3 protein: CASSQTGINYEQYF.

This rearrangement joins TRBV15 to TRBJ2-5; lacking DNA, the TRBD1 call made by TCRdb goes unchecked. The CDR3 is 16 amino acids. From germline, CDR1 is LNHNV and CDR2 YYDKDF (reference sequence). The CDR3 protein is CATSRAFFGGAETQYF.

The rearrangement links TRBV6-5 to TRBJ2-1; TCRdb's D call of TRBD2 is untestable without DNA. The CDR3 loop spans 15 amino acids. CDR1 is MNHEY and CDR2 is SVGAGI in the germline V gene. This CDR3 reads CASSPDGGTYNEQFF.

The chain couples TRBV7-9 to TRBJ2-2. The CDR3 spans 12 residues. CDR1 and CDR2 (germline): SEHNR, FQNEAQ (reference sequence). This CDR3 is CASSSNTGELFF. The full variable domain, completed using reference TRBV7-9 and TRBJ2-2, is DTGVSQNPRHKITKRGQNVTFRCDPISEHNRLYWYRQTLGQGPEFLTYFQNEAQLEKSRLLSDRFSAERPKGSFSTLEIQRTEQGDSAMYLCASSSNTGELFFGEGSRLTVL.

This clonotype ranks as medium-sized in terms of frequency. CDR3 sequence: CASSQEHEAYQPQHF. This chain links TRBV4-2 with TRBJ1-5. CDR1 is LGHNA, CDR2 YNFKEQ, per germline. CDR3 length equals 15 residues.

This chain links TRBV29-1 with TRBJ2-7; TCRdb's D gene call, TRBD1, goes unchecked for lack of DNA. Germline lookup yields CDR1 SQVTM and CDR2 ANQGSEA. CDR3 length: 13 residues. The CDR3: CSATTGPSYEQYF.

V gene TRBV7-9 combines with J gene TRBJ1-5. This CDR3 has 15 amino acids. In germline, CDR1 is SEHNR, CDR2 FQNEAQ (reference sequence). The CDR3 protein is CASSPLGGPNQPQHF.

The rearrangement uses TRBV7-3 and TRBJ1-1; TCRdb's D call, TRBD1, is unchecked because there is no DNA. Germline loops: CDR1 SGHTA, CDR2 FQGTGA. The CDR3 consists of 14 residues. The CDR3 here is CASSPLDMATEAFF.

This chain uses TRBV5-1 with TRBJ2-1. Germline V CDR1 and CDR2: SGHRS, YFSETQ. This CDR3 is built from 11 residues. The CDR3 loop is CASSFYNEQFF. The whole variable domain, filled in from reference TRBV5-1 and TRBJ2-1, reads KAGVTQTPRYLIKTRGQQVTLSCSPISGHRSVSWYQQTPGQGLQFLFEYFSETQRNKGNFPGRFSGRQFSNSRSEMNVSTLELGDSALYLCASSFYNEQFFGPGTRLTVL.

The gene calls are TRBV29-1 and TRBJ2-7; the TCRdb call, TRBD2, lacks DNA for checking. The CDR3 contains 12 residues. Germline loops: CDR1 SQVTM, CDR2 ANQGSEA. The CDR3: CSVAGTAGEQYF.

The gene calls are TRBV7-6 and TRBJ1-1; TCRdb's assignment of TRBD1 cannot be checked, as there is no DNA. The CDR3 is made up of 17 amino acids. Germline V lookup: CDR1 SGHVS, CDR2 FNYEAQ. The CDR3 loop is CASSLTTGGAMNTEAFF. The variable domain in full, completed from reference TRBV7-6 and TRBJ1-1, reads GAGVSQSPRYKVTKRGQDVALRCDPISGHVSLYWYRQALGQGPEFLTYFNYEAQQDKSGLPNDRFSAERPEGSISTLTIQRTEQRDSAMYRCASSLTTGGAMNTEAFFGQGTRLTVV.